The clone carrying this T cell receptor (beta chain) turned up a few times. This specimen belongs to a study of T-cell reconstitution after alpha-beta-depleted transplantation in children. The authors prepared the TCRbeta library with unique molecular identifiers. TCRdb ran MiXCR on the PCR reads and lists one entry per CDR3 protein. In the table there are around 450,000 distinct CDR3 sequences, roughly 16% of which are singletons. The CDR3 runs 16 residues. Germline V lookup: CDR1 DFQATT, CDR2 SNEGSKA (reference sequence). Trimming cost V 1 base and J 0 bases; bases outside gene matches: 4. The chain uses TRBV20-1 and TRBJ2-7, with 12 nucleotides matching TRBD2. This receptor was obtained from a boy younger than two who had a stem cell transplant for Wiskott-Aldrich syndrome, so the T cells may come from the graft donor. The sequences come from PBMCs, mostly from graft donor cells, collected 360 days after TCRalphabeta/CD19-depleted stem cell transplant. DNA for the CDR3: TGCAGTGCTAGAGGACTAGCGGGGGTCAACTCCTACGAGCAGTACTTC. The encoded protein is CSARGLAGVNSYEQYF.